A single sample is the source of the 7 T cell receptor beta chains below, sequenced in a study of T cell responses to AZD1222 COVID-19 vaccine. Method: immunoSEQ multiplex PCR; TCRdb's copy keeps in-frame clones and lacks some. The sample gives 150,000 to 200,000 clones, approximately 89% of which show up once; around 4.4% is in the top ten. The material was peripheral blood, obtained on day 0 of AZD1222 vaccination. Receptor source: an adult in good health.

The CDR3 sequence is CASGLTTGGRILNTEAFF. CDR3 nucleotide sequence: TGTGCTAGTGGTTTGACGACAGGGGGCCGCATATTGAACACTGAAGCTTTCTTT. The V and J genes are TRBV12-5 and TRBJ1-1, with TRBD1 matching 10 bases. Unmatched junction bases numbered 9, after V lost 2 bases and J lost 0 bases. Germline V lookup: CDR1 LGHNT, CDR2 FRNRAP. The CDR3 sequence is 18 residues long.

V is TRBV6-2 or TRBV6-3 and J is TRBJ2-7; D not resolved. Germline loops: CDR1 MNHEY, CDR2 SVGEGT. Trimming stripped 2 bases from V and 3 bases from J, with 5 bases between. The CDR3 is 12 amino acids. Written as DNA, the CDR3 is TGTGCCAGCAGTTACAGCAACTACGAGCAGTACTTC. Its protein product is CASSYSNYEQYF.

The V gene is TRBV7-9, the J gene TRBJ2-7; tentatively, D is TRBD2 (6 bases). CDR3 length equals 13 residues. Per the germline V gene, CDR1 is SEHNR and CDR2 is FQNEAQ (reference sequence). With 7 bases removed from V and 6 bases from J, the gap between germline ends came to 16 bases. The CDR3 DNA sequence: TGTGCCAGCAATAGAGGCGGGGATCCCGAGCAGTACTTC. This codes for CASNRGGDPEQYF.

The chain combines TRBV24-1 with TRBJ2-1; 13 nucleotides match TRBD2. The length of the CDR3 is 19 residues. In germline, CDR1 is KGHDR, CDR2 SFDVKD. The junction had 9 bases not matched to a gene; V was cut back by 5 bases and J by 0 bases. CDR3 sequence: CATSAWGTSGDSSYNEQFF. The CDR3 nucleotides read TGTGCCACCAGTGCTTGGGGGACTAGCGGGGACAGCTCCTACAATGAGCAGTTCTTC.

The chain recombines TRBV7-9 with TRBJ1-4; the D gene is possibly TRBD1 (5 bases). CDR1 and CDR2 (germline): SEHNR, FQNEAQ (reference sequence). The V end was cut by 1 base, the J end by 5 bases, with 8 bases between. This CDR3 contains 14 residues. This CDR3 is CASSLGQSNEKLFF. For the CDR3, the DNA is TGTGCCAGCAGCTTAGGACAGAGCAATGAAAAACTGTTTTTT.

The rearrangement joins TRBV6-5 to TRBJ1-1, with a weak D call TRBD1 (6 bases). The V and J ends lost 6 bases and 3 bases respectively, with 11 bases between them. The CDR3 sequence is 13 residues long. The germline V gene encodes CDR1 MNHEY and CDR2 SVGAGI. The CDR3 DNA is TGTGCCAGCAGGACCCCAGGGGACACTGAAGCTTTCTTT. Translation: CASRTPGDTEAFF.

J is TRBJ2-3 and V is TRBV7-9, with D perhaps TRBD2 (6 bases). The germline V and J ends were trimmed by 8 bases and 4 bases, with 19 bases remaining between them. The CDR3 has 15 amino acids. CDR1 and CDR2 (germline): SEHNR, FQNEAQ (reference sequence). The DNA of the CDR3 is TGTGCCAGCTGTTCACGGGGGTTACGGTCAGATACGCAGTATTTT. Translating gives CASCSRGLRSDTQYF. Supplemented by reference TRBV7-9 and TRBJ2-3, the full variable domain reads DTGVSQNPRHKITKRGQNVTFRCDPISEHNRLYWYRQTLGQGPEFLTYFQNEAQLEKSRLLSDRFSAERPKGSFSTLEIQRTEQGDSAMYLCASCSRGLRSDTQYFGPGTRLTVL.